This T cell receptor (beta chain) was retrieved from a study of T cells after yellow fever vaccination. At the level of the study: SMART-Seq v4 Ultra Low Input handled preparation of low-cell-number fractions. Study-level findings and limits: Most primary-vaccination clones recurred post-booster (nearly 98% CD4, around 88% CD8). CD4 and CD8 compartments shared a small share of clonotypes.

This CDR3 is 13 amino acids long. Germline V gene data show CDR1 as SQVTM and CDR2 as ANQGSEA. V was pared by 5 bases and J by 7 bases, with 7 bases of the junction left unmatched. By frequency in the sample, this clonotype is medium-sized. Its target is unknown. By 5'RACE template switching, TCR cDNA was produced, with a universal primer site and UMIs added in the process. TCRdb re-called the 5' RACE reads through MiXCR, storing one row per CDR3 protein. The data contain about 320,000 distinct CDR3 sequences, about 10% of them singletons. The source material was CD4+ T cells sorted from PBMCs, sampled 45 days after the yellow fever booster vaccination. This chain connects TRBV29-1 to TRBJ1-4; 7 bases align to TRBD1. The clonotype comes from a man between 18 and 29 years old who received the YFV17D yellow fever vaccine. The CDR3 coding sequence is TGCAGCGTTAGGGACAGCGGAGGTGAAAAACTGTTTTTT. It yields the protein CSVRDSGGEKLFF.